This TCR beta chain was obtained from a study of blood T cell repertoires in COVID-19 (dated by TCRdb to the early 2020s). Turning to the overall study: Samples from collaborators originated in the United States, Italy and Spain and spanned both the acute and convalescent phases of COVID-19. The prospective study material was composed of cDNA or gDNA derived from T cells, B-cell-depleted T cells, or PBMCs. Subjects who had been exposed to COVID-19, were actively infected with it, or had recovered from it provided the deeply sampled blood TCRbeta repertoires that made up the dataset. The repertoires were made available in a free public database intended to serve as a resource for research on the immune response to SARS-CoV-2. The samples were drawn from the first 160 participants of the ongoing ImmuneRACE study and from roughly 1,300 subjects provided by 6 global collaborators. Sample metadata almost always included a de-identified subject ID, COVID-19 status, age in years and sex. HLA class I and class II types, where available, came from metadata supplied by the sample provider rather than from assay-based typing. Study-wide conclusions, independent of this receptor: Clinical and demographic metadata were provided uncurated, with the amount varying by source and participant.

In the prospective study, participants were 18 to 89 years old, resided in 25 or so geographic areas of the United States, and were enrolled through a virtual design. Cohort assignment in the prospective study relied on participant-reported clinical history from a screening survey and a study questionnaire. Exposed participants were defined as having been in contact with someone with a PCR-confirmed or clinician-diagnosed COVID-19 case within 2 weeks of study entry. In the prospective study, mobile phlebotomists collected whole blood, serum and a nasopharyngeal or oropharyngeal swab from each participant. Participants in the prospective study had the option to provide additional blood draws and questionnaires over a 2-month period. Prospective study blood samples were shipped either frozen or at room temperature before DNA extraction. The immunoSEQ Assay, a bias-controlled multiplex PCR, was used to amplify TCRbeta CDR3 regions from genomic DNA. As for how the authors treated the data: Nucleated cell counts per sample were estimated from amplification of reference gene primers within the assay. Sequence reads were collapsed and filtered to measure the absolute abundance of every unique TCRbeta CDR3 rearrangement. For each sample, productive Simpson clonality was calculated as the square root of Simpson's diversity index across productive rearrangements. The table was pulled from immuneACCESS by TCRdb, which kept in-frame rearrangements only. Such tables lose some clones; where checked, under half of the loss comes from unresolved V genes, and the rest has no known cause. V, J and clone size are taken as reported in that table, and D and trimming were inferred from the DNA itself. In this sample the table shows about 260,000 clones, over 80% of which occur a single time. The top ten constitute around 0.8% of the sample.

Its CDR3 holds 14 amino acids, cysteine through phenylalanine. The sequence is cut down to CDR3 DNA, 42 bases in frame from base 1. CDR1 MNHEY and CDR2 SMNVEV are derived from the germline V gene (reference sequence). V drops 4 bases and J drops 7 bases, leaving 14 bases in between. The sample holds one count of this clone. The specificity of this receptor is unknown. The record has no base qualities; no much larger clone is one base away. The source material was PBMCs or T cells enriched from blood (not recorded which). The clonotype comes from a man aged 45-65 years who had been exposed to COVID-19. The receptor chain draws on TRBV27 and TRBJ2-1; the D segment could be TRBD2, given 6 matching bases. The DNA reads as follows: TGTGCCAGCAGTTCTGTTGGCGGAGGGAATGAGCAGTTCTTC. This translates into CASSSVGGGNEQFF.